The 20 T cell receptor beta chains below come from one sample, sequenced in a study of T cells in Graves' hyperthyroidism and ophthalmopathy. RNA transcripts yielded amplified TCR beta CDR3 regions. The primer set for the first-round RT-PCR of the TCR CDR3 was HTBI. TCRdb reprocessed the multiplex PCR reads via MiXCR and lists one record per CDR3 protein. The data contain about 590,000 distinct CDR3 sequences, 14% of them seen just once; the ten biggest clones take up 7% to 9%. Sequenced input: blood. The receptor source for this set is a woman between 18 and 29 years old with Graves' ophthalmopathy.

This rearrangement joins TRBV5-1 to TRBJ2-5; TRBD1 matches 9 bases. CDR3 length: 17 residues. V lost 0 bases to trimming and J lost 9 bases; unmatched junction nucleotides: 15. Germline V lookup: CDR1 SGHRS, CDR2 YFSETQ. CDR3: CASSLVPMGQGGKAQYF. The CDR3, as DNA: TGCGCCAGCAGCTTGGTGCCTATGGGACAGGGCGGCAAGGCCCAGTACTTC.

At least ten counts were recorded for this clonotype. This sequence joins TRBV28 and TRBJ2-1; TRBD2 matches 10 bases. There are 15 residues in the CDR3. The V and J ends lost 11 bases and 2 bases, in that order; junction bases with no gene match: 9. CDR1 and CDR2 (germline): MDHEN, SYDVKM. CDR3: CACLPSGRAYNEQFF. DNA of the CDR3: TGTGCCTGCCTCCCCAGCGGGAGGGCCTACAATGAGCAGTTCTTC.

V is TRBV5-1 and J is TRBJ2-3; D is possibly TRBD1 (5 bases). The V end lost 0 bases, the J end lost 1 base, and 12 bases lay between the germline ends. Germline V gene sequence: CDR1 SGHRS, CDR2 YFSETQ. CDR3 length: 16 residues. CDR3 residues: CASSLGPETGTDTQYF. The CDR3 nucleotides are TGCGCCAGCAGCTTGGGCCCGGAGACAGGCACAGATACGCAGTATTTT.

V usage is TRBV6-4 and J usage is TRBJ1-3; maybe TRBD1 (6 bases). The germline V gene encodes CDR1 MRHNA and CDR2 SNTAGT. V was clipped by 5 bases and J by 2 bases, with 13 bases between them. This CDR3 is 15 amino acids long. The CDR3 here is CASSRGQGPGNTIYF. In DNA form, the CDR3 reads TGTGCCAGCAGTCGAGGGCAGGGGCCTGGAAACACCATATATTTT.

This clonotype was counted many times. The chain carries TRBV7-9 and TRBJ2-7, with no clear D. Germline V CDR1 and CDR2: SEHNR, FQNEAQ (reference sequence). V lost 0 bases, J lost 3 bases, and 3 bases lay in between. The length of the CDR3 is 12 residues. The CDR3 sequence: CASSLAYYEQYF. CDR3 in DNA: TGTGCCAGCAGCTTAGCCTACTACGAGCAGTACTTC.

This clonotype has a handful of counts. The chain carries TRBV6-5 and TRBJ2-7, with 11 bases that match TRBD2. With V trimmed by 4 bases and J by 1 base, 9 bases remained unmatched. Germline CDR1 reads MNHEY; CDR2 reads SVGAGI. The CDR3 totals 17 residues. CDR3 amino acids: CASSFRDLAGGSYEQYF. Here the CDR3 DNA reads TGTGCCAGCAGTTTCAGGGACCTAGCGGGAGGTTCCTACGAGCAGTACTTC.

Regarding this clonotype: This could be a read error, since a much larger clone is one nucleotide away. As DNA, the CDR3 is TGTGCCAGCAGTGACTTCTCCTACGAGCAGTACTTC. The encoded protein is CASSDFSYEQYF. This chain uses TRBV25-1 with TRBJ2-7; D unclear. V dropped 3 bases and J dropped 0 bases, with 3 bases sitting between them. CDR1 and CDR2 from the germline V gene are MGHDK and SYGVNS. The CDR3 has 12 amino acids.

Notes on this clonotype: This may arise from a read error, as a much more abundant clone is one base away. The chain uses TRBV7-2 and TRBJ1-2; no reliable D call. V lost 5 bases, J lost 4 bases, and 20 bases lay in between. Germline-derived CDR1 and CDR2 are SGHTA and FQGNSA. The CDR3 has 16 amino acids. CDR3 region: CASSPCRDVGPYGYTF. DNA of the CDR3: TGTGCCAGCAGCCCATGCCGAGATGTTGGGCCCTATGGCTACACCTTC.

This clonotype was detected ten times or more. The chain's CDR3 is CASSLVPLSEQFF. CDR3 sequence (DNA): TGTGCCAGCAGCTTAGTCCCCCTTTCTGAGCAGTTCTTC. V is TRBV7-2 and J is TRBJ2-1; D gene unclear. Trimming took 1 base from V and 9 from J, leaving 10 bases between them. The germline CDR1 and CDR2 sequences are SGHTA and FQGNSA. The CDR3 contains 13 residues.

This clonotype showed up many times. CDR3 nucleotides: TGTGCCAGCAGTTTCTGGGGACAGGGGCGATATGAGCAGTTCTTC. Protein product: CASSFWGQGRYEQFF. The rearrangement uses TRBV12-3 or TRBV12-4 and TRBJ2-1, with 10 bases that match TRBD1. Unmatched junction bases numbered 7, after V lost 3 bases and J lost 8 bases. CDR3 size: 15 residues.

This clonotype was counted ten times or more. V is TRBV4-1 and J is TRBJ2-7; 7 bases align to TRBD1. The CDR3 runs to 15 residues. V was pared by 4 bases and J by 0 bases, with 6 bases of the junction left unmatched. Germline-derived CDR1 and CDR2 are MGHRA and YSYEKL. DNA of the CDR3: TGCGCCAGCAGCCCCAGGGGGTTAAGCTCCTACGAGCAGTACTTC. Its protein is CASSPRGLSSYEQYF.

As concerns this clonotype: Given a much more abundant clone one base away, this may be a read error. This chain joins TRBV6-5 and TRBJ2-1; no clear D. The J call may be incorrect, as the DNA end agrees better with TRBJ2-7. The CDR3 is 16 amino acids. From germline, CDR1 is MNHEY and CDR2 SVGAGI. The CDR3 reads CASSYSLMSSYNEQYF. In DNA, the CDR3 is TGTGCCAGCAGTTACTCTTTGATGAGCTCCTACAATGAGCAGTACTTC.

This clonotype was seen many times. The J gene is TRBJ1-1, the V gene TRBV12-3 or TRBV12-4; D unclear. V lost 2 bases, J lost 6 bases, and 13 bases lay in between. This CDR3 has 14 residues. The CDR3 region has the DNA TGTGCCAGCAGTTTATCCGCCGGCGGGGCTGAAGCTTTCTTT. This translates into CASSLSAGGAEAFF.

This clonotype was counted at least ten times. The rearrangement links TRBV10-3 to TRBJ2-1; D not certain. CDR3 size: 12 residues. V was clipped by 2 bases and J by 4 bases, with 3 bases between them. Germline CDR1 ENHRY, CDR2 SYGVKD. The CDR3 is CAISEGYNEQFF. For the CDR3, the DNA is TGTGCCATCAGTGAGGGGTACAATGAGCAGTTCTTC.

In its sample, this clonotype was seen many times. This rearrangement joins TRBV20-1 to TRBJ1-1; TRBD1 matches 9 bases. After removal of 3 bases from V and 4 bases from J, the junction contained 6 bases not matched to a gene. Per germline, CDR1 DFQATT and CDR2 SNEGSKA (reference sequence). The CDR3 has 14 amino acids. This CDR3 is CSARGTGSGTEAFF. DNA of the CDR3: TGCAGTGCTAGGGGGACAGGGTCGGGCACTGAAGCTTTCTTT.

This clonotype was counted a few times. This chain uses TRBV11-2 with TRBJ1-1, with a weak D call TRBD1 (5 bases). The germline V gene has CDR1 SGHAT and CDR2 FQNNGV. The CDR3 has 15 residues. V shed 4 bases and J shed 5 bases, with 17 bases lying between them. CDR3 in amino acids: CASSYSIGGRTEAFF. The CDR3 region has the DNA TGTGCCAGCAGCTACTCAATTGGGGGTAGGACTGAAGCTTTCTTT.

This clonotype was recorded at least ten times. At one boundary the junction diverges from the germline segment, which might be a read error. V gene TRBV11-1 combines with J gene TRBJ1-1; D remains unclear. CDR3 length equals 14 residues. Germline V gene sequence: CDR1 SGHAT, CDR2 FQDESV (reference sequence). The CDR3 loop is CASNLAFEGAEAFF. As DNA, the CDR3 is TGTGCCAGCAACTTAGCCTTCGAGGGAGCTGAAGCTTTCTTT.

This clonotype was seen ten or more times. The chain employs TRBV12-3 or TRBV12-4 and TRBJ2-1; D is unresolved. Trimming left V 7 bases short and J 7 bases short, with 17 bases between. CDR3 length: 14 residues. The CDR3 DNA follows: TGTGCCAGCACCTCATGGGGATTGGGGAATGAGCAGTTCTTC. Translation gives CASTSWGLGNEQFF.

In this sample, this clonotype turned up many times. The chain uses TRBV19 and TRBJ2-1; TRBD1 or TRBD2 may be the D gene (7 bases each). V lost 4 bases, J lost 10 bases, and 23 bases lay in between. This CDR3 spans 16 amino acids. Germline V gene sequence: CDR1 LNHDA, CDR2 SQIVND (reference sequence). CDR3 DNA sequence: TGTGCCAGTAGTACCCAGGGGGGGAGGAATGATGTGGAGCAGTTCTTC. Translation gives CASSTQGGRNDVEQFF.

This clonotype was observed many times. This sequence joins TRBV6-1 and TRBJ1-5; a weak D match, TRBD1 (5 bases). The CDR3 consists of 16 residues. Germline CDR1 is MNHNS and CDR2 is SASEGT. The V gene lost 5 bases and the J gene lost 4 bases, with 18 bases spanning the gap. In DNA form, the CDR3 reads TGTGCCAGCAGTCCGGGGTGGGGCCAGGCTAATCAGCCCCAGCATTTT. The encoded protein is CASSPGWGQANQPQHF.